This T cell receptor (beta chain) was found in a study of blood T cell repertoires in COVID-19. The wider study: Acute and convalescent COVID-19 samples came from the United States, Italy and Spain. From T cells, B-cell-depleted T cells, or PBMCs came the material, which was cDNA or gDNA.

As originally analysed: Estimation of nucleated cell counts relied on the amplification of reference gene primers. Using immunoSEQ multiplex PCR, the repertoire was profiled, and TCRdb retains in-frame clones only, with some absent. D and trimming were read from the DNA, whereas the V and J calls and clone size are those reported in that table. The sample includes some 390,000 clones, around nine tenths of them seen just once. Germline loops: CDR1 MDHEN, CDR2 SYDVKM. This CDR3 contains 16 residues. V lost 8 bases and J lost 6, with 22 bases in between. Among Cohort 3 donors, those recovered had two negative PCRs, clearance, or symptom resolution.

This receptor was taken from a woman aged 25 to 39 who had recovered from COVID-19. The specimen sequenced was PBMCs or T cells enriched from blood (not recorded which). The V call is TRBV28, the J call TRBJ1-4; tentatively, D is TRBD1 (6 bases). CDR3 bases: TGTGCCAGCGGAAATCCGCAGGGGTTGGGTTATGAAAAACTGTTTTTT. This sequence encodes CASGNPQGLGYEKLFF.